What follows are 16 T cell receptor beta chains derived from one specimen sequenced in a study of OX40 agonist ivuxolimab in advanced cancers. Libraries were prepared by immunoSEQ multiplex PCR; TCRdb keeps only in-frame clonotypes and omits some of them. In the table there are about 59,000 clones, approximately 82% of which are singletons. This material consisted of CD4+ or CD8+ T cells sorted from blood, taken in a trial of the OX40 agonist ivuxolimab. The receptors were sampled from an adult with an advanced solid tumor such as melanoma, head and neck, liver or kidney cancer.

The V and J genes are TRBV29-1 and TRBJ2-3, with D possibly being TRBD1 (5 bases). The CDR3 length is 15 residues. The germline V and J ends were trimmed by 1 base and 5 bases, with 16 bases remaining between them. CDR1 and CDR2 from the germline V gene are SQVTM and ANQGSEA. In DNA form, the CDR3 reads TGCAGCGTTGAAGCTATTCTCCAGGGAATAGATACGCAGTATTTT. Protein product: CSVEAILQGIDTQYF.

The chain carries TRBV10-1 and TRBJ2-3, with 12 bases lining up with TRBD2. V gave up 3 bases and J gave up 2 bases; unmatched junction bases: 6. This CDR3 spans 17 amino acids. The germline gives CDR1 WNHNN, CDR2 SYGVQD (reference sequence). The CDR3 DNA is TGCGCCAGCAGTGATTACGGGACTAGCGGGTCCACAGATACGCAGTATTTT. It encodes CASSDYGTSGSTDTQYF.

The chain links TRBV11-2 to TRBJ2-1; 8 positions match TRBD2. Trimming cost V 5 bases and J 0 bases; bases outside gene matches: 12. The CDR3 contains 18 residues. The germline V gene encodes CDR1 SGHAT and CDR2 FQNNGV. CDR3 nucleotide sequence: TGTGCCAGCAGCCCTAGAAATGCGGGAGGCCGCTCCTACAATGAGCAGTTCTTC. Translating gives CASSPRNAGGRSYNEQFF.

V and J are TRBV6-4 and TRBJ1-1; D call uncertain. Germline lookup yields CDR1 MRHNA and CDR2 SNTAGT. Trimming took 4 bases from V and 1 from J, leaving 7 bases between them. The CDR3 sequence is 13 residues long. CDR3 DNA sequence: TGTGCCAGCAGTGTTCAACCGAACACTGAAGCTTTCTTT. Translated, it gives CASSVQPNTEAFF.

The chain is built from TRBV18 and TRBJ2-7; 7 positions match TRBD1. The germline gives CDR1 KGHSH, CDR2 LQKENI. CDR3 length equals 18 residues. V dropped 6 bases and J dropped 3; count of bases not matched to a gene: 20. CDR3 DNA: TGTGCCAGCTCTCCAGGGGGTCTAGGAACAGCAGAAGTCTACGAGCAGTACTTC. This encodes CASSPGGLGTAEVYEQYF.

The gene calls are TRBV28 and TRBJ2-7, with 11 positions matching TRBD2. Per germline, CDR1 MDHEN and CDR2 SYDVKM. This CDR3 is built from 15 residues. The ends lost 6 bases at V and 6 bases at J; junction bases unmatched: 10. CDR3 sequence: CASRHTSGSAVEQYF. In nucleotides, the CDR3 is TGTGCCAGCAGACATACTAGCGGGAGCGCGGTCGAGCAGTACTTC.

The chain links TRBV7-8 to TRBJ2-5, with 13 bases that match TRBD2. The CDR3 runs to 17 residues. J gave up 4 bases and V 4 bases, and 9 bases lay outside the gene matches. The germline CDR1 and CDR2 sequences are SGHVS and FQNEAQ. CDR3 nucleotides: TGTGCCAGCAGCTCCCACGGACTAGCGGGAGAGGGAGAGACCCAGTACTTC. Translated: CASSSHGLAGEGETQYF.

This chain uses TRBV19 with TRBJ2-1; the match to TRBD2 covers 7 bases. The CDR3 spans 15 residues. The junction had 12 bases not matched to a gene; V was cut back by 3 bases and J by 10 bases. Germline V gene sequence: CDR1 LNHDA, CDR2 SQIVND (reference sequence). The CDR3 reads CASSMWLAAQGEQFF. As DNA, the CDR3 is TGTGCCAGTAGTATGTGGCTAGCGGCTCAGGGAGAGCAGTTCTTC. Using reference TRBV19 and TRBJ2-1 for the parts outside the CDR3, the full variable domain is DGGITQSPKYLFRKEGQNVTLSCEQNLNHDAMYWYRQDPGQGLRLIYYSQIVNDFQKGDIAEGYSVSREKKESFPLTVTSAQKNPTAFYLCASSMWLAAQGEQFFGPGTRLTVL.

This clone was picked up a small number of times. The chain joins TRBV5-1 to TRBJ1-2; 9 bases align to TRBD1. With 4 bases clipped from V and 2 bases from J, the junction kept 9 bases outside the gene matches. From germline, CDR1 is SGHRS and CDR2 YFSETQ. The CDR3 is made up of 16 amino acids. The CDR3 sequence is CASSRGTGSSNYGYTF. In nucleotides, the CDR3 is TGCGCCAGCAGCAGAGGGACAGGGAGTAGCAACTATGGCTACACCTTC.

The chain carries TRBV5-1 and TRBJ2-3; 10 bases agree with TRBD2. The CDR3 covers 15 residues. Germline V gives CDR1 SGHRS, CDR2 YFSETQ. V trimming: 4 bases; J trimming: 9 bases; junction bases outside the gene matches: 11. The CDR3 is CASSTGGASGSTQYF. CDR3 in DNA: TGCGCCAGCAGCACCGGGGGGGCTAGCGGGAGCACGCAGTATTTT.

The genes are TRBV6-1 and TRBJ2-1; TRBD2 agrees at 8 bases. CDR3 length: 19 residues. Germline V gives CDR1 MNHNS, CDR2 SASEGT. V was pared by 4 bases and J by 2 bases, with 16 bases of the junction left unmatched. The CDR3 nucleotides read TGTGCCAGCAGTGCGGTACCAGGGGAGGGCGGGAGGCCCTACAATGAGCAGTTCTTC. It codes for CASSAVPGEGGRPYNEQFF.

The chain employs TRBV6-1 and TRBJ2-3; maybe TRBD1 (5 bases). V dropped 7 bases and J dropped 4 bases, with 15 bases sitting between them. This CDR3 is built from 14 residues. CDR1 is MNHNS and CDR2 is SASEGT in the germline V gene. In DNA, the CDR3 is TGTGCCAGCACCCTAGGGATGGGGCCAGATACGCAGTATTTT. As protein: CASTLGMGPDTQYF.

The rearrangement joins TRBV4-2 to TRBJ2-1; no definite D call. The length of the CDR3 is 13 residues. Germline values: CDR1 LGHNA, CDR2 YNFKEQ. V lost 0 bases and J 10 bases, leaving 10 bases between the germline ends. The CDR3 spells CASSQDIDGEQFF. The CDR3 nucleotides read TGTGCCAGCAGCCAAGATATCGACGGGGAGCAGTTCTTC.

This clone was counted only a few times. The chain carries TRBV4-3 and TRBJ2-3, with 8 bases matching TRBD1. The germline CDR1 and CDR2 sequences are LGHNA and YSLEER. After removal of 0 bases from V and 2 bases from J, the junction contained 1 base not matched to a gene. The CDR3 is 15 residues long. This chain's CDR3 is CASSQDRGLTDTQYF. Written as DNA, the CDR3 is TGCGCCAGCAGCCAAGACAGGGGGCTCACAGATACGCAGTATTTT.

The rearrangement joins TRBV30 to TRBJ1-4; D might be TRBD1 (6 bases). The CDR3 is 14 amino acids. Germline lookup yields CDR1 GTSNPN and CDR2 SVGIG (reference sequence). The V end lost 0 bases, the J end lost 7 bases, and 12 bases lay between the germline ends. The CDR3: CAWSVLGQPEKLFF. The CDR3 DNA reads as TGTGCCTGGAGTGTGCTTGGACAGCCTGAAAAACTGTTTTTT.

There are a few counts of this clone. The CDR3 spells CASSTLAGGYNEQFF. The DNA of the CDR3 is TGTGCCAGCTCGACTTTAGCGGGAGGTTACAATGAGCAGTTCTTC. The gene calls are TRBV18 and TRBJ2-1; 10 bases match TRBD2. J was trimmed by 4 bases and V by 6 bases; bases with no gene match: 6. Per germline, CDR1 KGHSH and CDR2 LQKENI. The CDR3 runs 15 residues.